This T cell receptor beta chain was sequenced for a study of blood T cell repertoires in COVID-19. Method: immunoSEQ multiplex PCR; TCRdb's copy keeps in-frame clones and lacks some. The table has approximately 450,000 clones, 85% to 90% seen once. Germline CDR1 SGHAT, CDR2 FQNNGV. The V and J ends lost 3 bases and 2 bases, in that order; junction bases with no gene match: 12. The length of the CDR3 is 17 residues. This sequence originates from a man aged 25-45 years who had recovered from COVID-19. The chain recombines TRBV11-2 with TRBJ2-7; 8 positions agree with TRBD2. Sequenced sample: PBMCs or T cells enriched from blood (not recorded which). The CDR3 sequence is CASSLELAAWGTYEQYF. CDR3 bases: TGTGCCAGCAGCTTGGAACTAGCGGCTTGGGGAACCTACGAGCAGTACTTC. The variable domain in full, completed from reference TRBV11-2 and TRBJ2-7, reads EAGVAQSPRYKIIEKRQSVAFWCNPISGHATLYWYQQILGQGPKLLIQFQNNGVVDDSQLPKDRFSAERLKGVDSTLKIQPAKLEDSAVYLCASSLELAAWGTYEQYFGPGTRLTVT.